This T cell receptor (beta chain) derives from a study of CD8 T cells in ankylosing spondylitis. Study-wide points: Disease-linked clones were reportedly significantly enriched in matched ankylosing spondylitis synovial fluid. Disease-linked clones proved CD8+ and comparatively uncommon in peripheral blood.

Library preparation for TCR beta used quantitative 5'-RACE with molecular barcodes. A single record per CDR3 protein comes from TCRdb applying MiXCR to the 5' RACE reads. The top ten hold 8% to 9.5% of the sample, which has 250,000 to 400,000 distinct CDR3 sequences, roughly 12% seen once. In this sample, this clonotype turned up a few times. Its cognate antigen is unknown. Sequenced material: blood, either unsorted or a sorted T cell fraction (not recorded which). This receptor was identified in a female donor with ankylosing spondylitis or in good health (not recorded which).

CDR3 sequence reads: CASKEPGQNYGYTF. Here the CDR3 DNA reads TGTGCCAGCAAAGAGCCGGGACAGAACTATGGCTACACCTTC. This rearrangement joins TRBV2 to TRBJ1-2; 7 positions match TRBD1. The CDR3 runs 14 residues. The ends lost 7 bases at V and 2 bases at J; junction bases unmatched: 7. Germline V gives CDR1 SNHLY, CDR2 FYNNEI.